This TCR beta chain was observed in a study of T cell responses to AZD1222 COVID-19 vaccine. Study-wide results and caveats: Only five or six individuals given AZD1222 were seropositive at baseline.

Analysis merged second doses at about 4 or about 12 weeks. Comment on this clone: As yet, its antigen is unknown.

Here immunoSEQ multiplex PCR was the method, and the copy in TCRdb shows in-frame clones only, minus some. This table holds some 81,000 clones, approximately 85% found once. Germline CDR1 reads LNHDA; CDR2 reads SQIVND (reference sequence). V was pared by 7 bases and J by 3 bases, with 7 bases between. The CDR3 length is 11 residues. This rearrangement joins TRBV19 to TRBJ2-7, with unresolved D. The specimen was peripheral blood, collected 28 days after the second AZD1222 dose. This TCR was recovered from an adult who received the AZD1222 COVID-19 vaccine. CDR3 amino acids: CASKGSYEQYF. As DNA, the CDR3 is TGTGCCAGTAAGGGCAGCTACGAGCAGTACTTC. Combining the CDR3 with reference TRBV19 and TRBJ2-7 gives the whole variable domain DGGITQSPKYLFRKEGQNVTLSCEQNLNHDAMYWYRQDPGQGLRLIYYSQIVNDFQKGDIAEGYSVSREKKESFPLTVTSAQKNPTAFYLCASKGSYEQYFGPGTRLTVT.